Below, one T cell receptor (beta chain) is given with its context. This entry comes from a study of T cell responses to AZD1222 COVID-19 vaccine. Sequencing was performed with immunoSEQ multiplex PCR; in TCRdb, only in-frame clones are kept and a portion is missing. The sample lists about 180,000 clones, 90% to 95% occurring once. The germline CDR1 and CDR2 sequences are SGHRS and YFSETQ. V gave up 0 bases and J gave up 3 bases, with 4 bases separating them. CDR3 size: 12 residues. V gene TRBV5-1 combines with J gene TRBJ2-7, with D unclear. The receptor's source is an adult who received the MenACWY meningococcal vaccine as a control. Here the sequenced sample was peripheral blood, taken 28 days after the second dose of the MenACWY control vaccine. The CDR3 loop is CASSLDLYEQYF. The CDR3 region has the DNA TGCGCCAGCAGCTTGGACCTCTACGAGCAGTACTTC.